The 19 T cell receptor beta chains presented below share a single source sample, sequenced in a study of cytomegalovirus exposure and HLA in healthy donors. The PCR ran on 60 Vbeta and 13 Jbeta primers. The assay was immunoSEQ multiplex PCR, and TCRdb's table has in-frame clones only and misses some. Of about 200,000 clones in the sample, about three quarters are singletons; the top ten hold 1.5% to 2%. The sequenced material came from PBMCs. All receptors derive from a man aged 18-30 years in good health and CMV-seronegative.

The gene calls are TRBV7-2 and TRBJ2-7; D not certain. Trimming removed 6 bases from V and 0 bases from J, with 12 bases in between. The CDR3 extends over 14 amino acids. Germline CDR1 and CDR2: SGHTA and FQGNSA. CDR3 sequence reads: CASRSAVSSYEQYF. In DNA, the CDR3 is TGTGCCAGCAGGTCGGCGGTAAGCTCCTACGAGCAGTACTTC.

The V and J genes are TRBV28 and TRBJ2-1; TRBD2 matches 11 bases. CDR1 is MDHEN, CDR2 SYDVKM, per germline. This CDR3 has 17 residues. Losses at the gene ends were 2 bases for V and 5 bases for J; bases not matched to a gene: 8. CDR3 nucleotide sequence: TGTGCCAGCAGTTTAACAGGGTCACTAGCGGGAGACAATGAGCAGTTCTTC. Protein product: CASSLTGSLAGDNEQFF. Together with reference TRBV28 and TRBJ2-1, the CDR3 gives the full variable domain: DVKVTQSSRYLVKRTGEKVFLECVQDMDHENMFWYRQDPGLGLRLIYFSYDVKMKEKGDIPEGYSVSREKKERFSLILESASTNQTSMYLCASSLTGSLAGDNEQFFGPGTRLTVL.

The chain's CDR3 is CATSREGGRGSSYEQYF. CDR3 nucleotide sequence: TGTGCCACCAGCAGAGAAGGAGGGCGGGGGAGCTCCTACGAGCAGTACTTC. This chain joins TRBV15 and TRBJ2-7; 7 nucleotides line up with TRBD2. The ends lost 0 bases at V and 0 bases at J; junction bases unmatched: 8. The CDR3 loop spans 17 amino acids. Germline values: CDR1 LNHNV, CDR2 YYDKDF (reference sequence).

The chain employs TRBV4-2 and TRBJ2-3, with D possibly TRBD2 on 5 matching bases. Germline CDR1 reads LGHNA; CDR2 reads YNFKEQ. This CDR3 comprises 16 residues. Trimming shortened V by 2 bases and J by 3 bases, and 15 bases separated the two germline ends. CDR3 region: CASSQQDSAATDTQYF. The CDR3 DNA reads as TGTGCCAGCAGCCAACAGGACTCGGCTGCAACAGATACGCAGTATTTT.

This clone turned up a few times. This chain uses TRBV5-1 with TRBJ2-7; the D gene is possibly TRBD1 (5 bases). Between the trimmed V and J ends, which lost 0 bases and 6 bases, there was a span of 10 bases. Germline loops: CDR1 SGHRS, CDR2 YFSETQ. The CDR3 consists of 13 residues. The CDR3: CASSLAQATEQYF. CDR3 coding DNA: TGCGCCAGCAGCTTGGCACAGGCAACCGAGCAGTACTTC.

This clone was seen only a few times. This same CDR3 is encoded by further DNA sequences in the sample. This chain connects TRBV6-1 to TRBJ2-3; 7 nucleotides align to TRBD1. This CDR3 spans 13 amino acids. CDR1 is MNHNS, CDR2 SASEGT, per germline. The J segment lost 4 bases and the V segment lost 2 bases, leaving 0 bases of the junction unmatched. In DNA form, the CDR3 reads TGTGCCAGCAGTGAACAGGGGGCAGATACGCAGTATTTT. The encoded protein is CASSEQGADTQYF.

The rearrangement joins TRBV4-3 to TRBJ2-5; 7 positions agree with TRBD2. The junction had 5 bases not matched to a gene; V was cut back by 0 bases and J by 4 bases. The CDR3 sequence is 15 residues long. Germline CDR1 reads LGHNA; CDR2 reads YSLEER. CDR3 coding DNA: TGCGCCAGCAGCCAAGAGGCGGGGGTAGGAGAGACCCAGTACTTC. Encoded protein: CASSQEAGVGETQYF.

The chain is built from TRBV19 and TRBJ2-7; possible D gene TRBD1, 7 bases. The V end lost 5 bases, the J end lost 4 bases, and 15 bases lay between the germline ends. From germline, CDR1 is LNHDA and CDR2 SQIVND (reference sequence). This CDR3 spans 14 amino acids. CDR3 coding DNA: TGTGCCAGTAGTTACGGAGGGGGCGGGTACGAGCAGTACTTC. This translates into CASSYGGGGYEQYF. Based on the CDR3 plus reference TRBV19 and TRBJ2-7, the full variable domain is DGGITQSPKYLFRKEGQNVTLSCEQNLNHDAMYWYRQDPGQGLRLIYYSQIVNDFQKGDIAEGYSVSREKKESFPLTVTSAQKNPTAFYLCASSYGGGGYEQYFGPGTRLTVT.

The chain has TRBV11-2 and TRBJ2-1; D is ambiguous. Per germline, CDR1 SGHAT and CDR2 FQNNGV. The CDR3 consists of 14 residues. The V gene lost 2 bases and the J gene lost 3 bases, with 8 bases spanning the gap. The CDR3 sequence: CASSLRDNYNEQFF. Written as DNA, the CDR3 is TGTGCCAGCAGCTTACGTGACAACTACAATGAGCAGTTCTTC.

V usage is TRBV11-3 and J usage is TRBJ2-5, with D possibly TRBD2 on 5 matching bases. The germline V gene encodes CDR1 SGHNT and CDR2 YENEEA. The CDR3 extends over 16 amino acids. V lost 0 bases to trimming and J lost 2 bases, with 13 bases between them. This CDR3 reads CASSLDPEREQETQYF. The CDR3 nucleotides are TGTGCCAGCAGCTTAGACCCGGAGAGGGAGCAAGAGACCCAGTACTTC.

On this clone: At one boundary the junction diverges from the germline segment, which might be a read error. As DNA, the CDR3 is TGCAGTGCTAAGAGGGAGATCCAGTACTTC. It encodes CSAKREIQYF. This chain uses TRBV20-1 with TRBJ2-5, with D possibly TRBD2 on 5 matching bases. The CDR3 runs to 10 residues. CDR1 is DFQATT and CDR2 is SNEGSKA in the germline V gene (reference sequence).

The rearrangement links TRBV30 to TRBJ2-1; 9 nucleotides agree with TRBD2. This CDR3 region has 15 residues. V was pared by 3 bases and J by 6 bases, with 9 bases of the junction left unmatched. Germline CDR1 and CDR2: GTSNPN and SVGIG (reference sequence). The CDR3 protein is CAWRAAGGRGNEQFF. In nucleotides, the CDR3 is TGTGCCTGGAGGGCCGCGGGGGGGCGGGGCAATGAGCAGTTCTTC. The complete variable domain, with remaining parts taken from reference TRBV30 and TRBJ2-1, reads SQTIHQWPATLVQPVGSPLSLECTVEGTSNPNLYWYRQAAGRGLQLLFYSVGIGQISSEVPQNLSASRPQDRQFILSSKKLLLSDSGFYLCAWRAAGGRGNEQFFGPGTRLTVL.

For this clone: Other nucleotide sequences from this sample produce the same CDR3. The chain couples TRBV11-2 to TRBJ2-5; D unresolved. Germline V CDR1 and CDR2: SGHAT, FQNNGV. The ends were cut back, 1 base at V and 2 bases at J, with 5 bases in the middle. This CDR3 has 13 amino acids. CDR3 protein: CASSLGRQETQYF. The CDR3 nucleotides read TGTGCCAGCAGCTTAGGGCGGCAAGAGACCCAGTACTTC. Supplemented by reference TRBV11-2 and TRBJ2-5, the full variable domain reads EAGVAQSPRYKIIEKRQSVAFWCNPISGHATLYWYQQILGQGPKLLIQFQNNGVVDDSQLPKDRFSAERLKGVDSTLKIQPAKLEDSAVYLCASSLGRQETQYFGPGTRLLVL.

The V gene is TRBV30, the J gene TRBJ1-6; TRBD1 matches at 9 bases. The CDR3 is 17 residues long. J lost 7 bases, V lost 3 bases, and 13 bases had no gene match. The germline gives CDR1 GTSNPN, CDR2 SVGIG (reference sequence). DNA of the CDR3: TGTGCCTGGAGGGGGGGGTGGACAGGGGCTGAGAATTCACCCCTCCACTTT. Amino acid sequence: CAWRGGWTGAENSPLHF.

The CDR3 protein is CAWTASGKPPQETQYF. The CDR3, as DNA: TGTGCCTGGACCGCTAGCGGGAAACCCCCCCAAGAGACCCAGTACTTC. This rearrangement joins TRBV30 to TRBJ2-5, with TRBD2 identical over 9 bases. V was pared by 4 bases and J by 1 base, with 10 bases of the junction left unmatched. This CDR3 is built from 16 residues. Per the germline V gene, CDR1 is GTSNPN and CDR2 is SVGIG (reference sequence).

The rearrangement uses TRBV9 and TRBJ2-2, with D perhaps matching TRBD1 (5 bases). Trimming took 2 bases from V and 6 from J, leaving 14 bases between them. Germline V gene sequence: CDR1 SGDLS, CDR2 YYNGEE. CDR3 size: 15 residues. The CDR3 loop is CASSVGKEGAGELFF. The CDR3 DNA sequence: TGTGCCAGCAGCGTGGGTAAAGAAGGGGCCGGGGAGCTGTTTTTT.

This clone was observed a few times. This sequence joins TRBV7-9 and TRBJ1-1, with no clear D. Trimming shortened V by 5 bases and J by 7 bases, and 14 bases separated the two germline ends. The CDR3 has 13 residues. Looked up from germline, CDR1 is SEHNR and CDR2 is FQNEAQ (reference sequence). CDR3 coding DNA: TGTGCCAGCAGCGACCTGGGCCCAGGTGAAGCTTTCTTT. It translates to CASSDLGPGEAFF.

This clone was counted only a few times. The chain joins TRBV29-1 to TRBJ1-1, with 8 bases lining up with TRBD1. J was trimmed by 4 bases and V by 8 bases; bases with no gene match: 18. Germline V gene lookup returns CDR1 SQVTM and CDR2 ANQGSEA. This CDR3 is 16 amino acids long. CDR3 protein: CSSQGGAGGFGTEAFF. CDR3 sequence (DNA): TGCAGCTCACAGGGGGGGGCAGGGGGATTTGGCACTGAAGCTTTCTTT.

The chain is built from TRBV29-1 and TRBJ2-1, with TRBD2 as a possible D gene (5 bases). This CDR3 has 12 residues. Germline values: CDR1 SQVTM, CDR2 ANQGSEA. V was pared by 2 bases and J by 8 bases, with 10 bases between. The CDR3 region is CSVELALDEQFF. The CDR3 DNA reads as TGCAGCGTTGAATTAGCGCTAGATGAGCAGTTCTTC.